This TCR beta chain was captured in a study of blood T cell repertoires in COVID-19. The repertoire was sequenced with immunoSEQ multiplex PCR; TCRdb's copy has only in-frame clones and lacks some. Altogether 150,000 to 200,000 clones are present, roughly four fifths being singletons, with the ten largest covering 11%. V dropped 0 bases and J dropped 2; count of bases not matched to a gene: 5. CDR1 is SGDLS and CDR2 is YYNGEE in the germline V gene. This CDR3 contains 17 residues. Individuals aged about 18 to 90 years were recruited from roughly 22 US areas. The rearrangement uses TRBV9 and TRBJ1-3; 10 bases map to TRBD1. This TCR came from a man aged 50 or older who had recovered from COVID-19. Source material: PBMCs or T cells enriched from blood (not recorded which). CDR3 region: CASSVASGQGPGNTIYF. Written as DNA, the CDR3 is TGTGCCAGCAGCGTAGCTTCGGGACAGGGGCCTGGAAACACCATATATTTT.